Listed below are T cell receptor beta chains from one sample, sequenced in a study of OX40 agonist ivuxolimab in advanced cancers. TCRdb keeps only in-frame clones here, not all; method: immunoSEQ multiplex PCR. The table includes just under 65,000 clones, roughly four fifths detected once. The source material was CD4+ or CD8+ T cells sorted from blood, sampled in a trial of the OX40 agonist ivuxolimab. The receptors stem from an adult with an advanced solid tumor such as melanoma, head and neck, liver or kidney cancer. Both conserved end residues are part of each CDR3. The D gene is left open where the match is weak. For some rows the clone size is stated as once, few or many, or as a class when expanded; others skip it.

>NA|NA|TRBV19|TRBJ1-5
TGTGCCAGTAGTATGCGAGAAAATCAGCCCCAGCATTTT
CASSMRENQPQHF
>NA|TRBD2|TRBV9|TRBJ2-3
TGTGCCAGCAGCGTAACGGTTAGCGGGGGAACAGATACGCAGTATTTT
CASSVTVSGGTDTQYF
>NA|TRBD1|TRBV5-4|TRBJ2-7
TGTGCCAGCAGCACTCGACAGGGGATAGTCGACGAGCAGTACTTC
CASSTRQGIVDEQYF
>NA|TRBD2|TRBV9|TRBJ2-3
TGTGCCAGCAGCCCCCTCGGCAGCGGGGGGGCAAATACGCAGTATTTT
CASSPLGSGGANTQYF
>NA|NA|TRBV7-3|TRBJ1-2
TGTGCCAGCAGCCCCTCCGGGGAGGGCGATTATGGCTACACCTTC
CASSPSGEGDYGYTF
>NA|TRBD1|TRBV5-1|TRBJ2-2
TGCGCCAGCAGCTTGAGGGACAGGGGTTCGGTGAACACCGGGGAGCTGTTTTTT
CASSLRDRGSVNTGELFF
>NA|NA|TRBV27|TRBJ2-3
TGTGCCAGCAGTTTATCCTGGGACACAGATACGCAGTATTTT
CASSLSWDTDTQYF
>NA|NA|TRBV2|TRBJ2-7
TGTGCCAGCAGTCCGACCCTTTTTACCTCCTACGAGCAGTACTTC
CASSPTLFTSYEQYF
>NA|NA|TRBV11-3|TRBJ2-1
TGTGCCAGCAGCCGCCTGGACTCTTACAATGAGCAGTTCTTC
CASSRLDSYNEQFF
>NA|NA|TRBV21-1|TRBJ1-5
TGTGCCAGCAGCAAAGCGGAATACAGGGTAGTGAGGTGGCAGCCCCAGCATTTT
CASSKAEYRVVRWQPQHF
>once|NA|TRBV2|TRBJ2-1
TGTGCCAGCAGTGTCAGCGGAGGGGCCTACAATGAGCAGTTCTTC
CASSVSGGAYNEQFF
>NA|TRBD1|TRBV5-1|TRBJ2-7
TGCGCCAGCAGCTGGGGACAGGAGAACCACTACGAGCAGTACTTC
CASSWGQENHYEQYF
>once|NA|TRBV13|TRBJ2-3
TGTGCCAGCACCCTACGGCTCGCGGCAGGGGCAGATACGCAGTATTTT
CASTLRLAAGADTQYF
>NA|TRBD1|TRBV7-3|TRBJ1-2
TGTGCCAGCAGCTTACCAGGACAGGGTCTCTATGGCTACACCTTC
CASSLPGQGLYGYTF
>once|TRBD1|TRBV11-1|TRBJ2-5
TGTGCCAGCAGCCGTTCCTCCGGGACAGGGGTCGAGACCCAGTACTTC
CASSRSSGTGVETQYF
>NA|NA|TRBV7-2|TRBJ1-2
TGTGCCAGCAGCTTAGATCTGGGGGCGCGGTATGGCTACACCTTC
CASSLDLGARYGYTF
>once|TRBD1|TRBV11-1|TRBJ2-7
TGTGCCAGCAGCTTAGAGGGGGCCCCCTACGAGCAGTACTTC
CASSLEGAPYEQYF
>NA|NA|TRBV6-6|TRBJ1-2
TGTGCCAGCGTAGACGCGGGCAGAAACTATGGCTACACCTTC
CASVDAGRNYGYTF
>NA|TRBD1|TRBV5-1|TRBJ2-2
TGCGCCAGCAGCGGGGGACAGGGGGTAGCCGGGGAGCTGTTTTTT
CASSGGQGVAGELFF
>NA|TRBD2|TRBV4-2|TRBJ2-1
TGTGCCAGCAGCCTAGTACTAGCGGGAGAGCGTGAGCAGTTCTTC
CASSLVLAGEREQFF
>once|TRBD1|TRBV7-9|TRBJ2-5
TGTGCCAGCAGCGCAGGACAGGGGAATAGCTTGGGAGAGACCCAGTACTTC
CASSAGQGNSLGETQYF
>NA|TRBD2|TRBV19|TRBJ2-1
TGTGCCAGTAGTATGGGTTCCGCTAGCGGGAGCCGCAATGAGCAGTTCTTC
CASSMGSASGSRNEQFF
>NA|NA|TRBV4-1|TRBJ1-3
TGCGCCAGCAGCCCTAAAACAGGGTTTGAAAACACCATATATTTT
CASSPKTGFENTIYF
>NA|NA|TRBV29-1|TRBJ1-1
TGCAGCGTTAGGACAGCGGGCATGAACACTGAAGCTTTCTTT
CSVRTAGMNTEAFF
>NA|NA|TRBV4-1|TRBJ1-2
TGCGCCAGCAGCCAAGTTGGCGGGGCTAACTATGGCTACACCTTC
CASSQVGGANYGYTF
>NA|NA|TRBV28|TRBJ2-5
TGTGCCACACAGTCGGACAGAGAGGCCGTCGGGGAGACCCAGTACTTC
CATQSDREAVGETQYF
>NA|NA|TRBV6-5|TRBJ1-4
TGTGCCAGCAGTTACTCCCCACAGGGCGGTGAAAAACTGTTTTTT
CASSYSPQGGEKLFF
>once|TRBD1|TRBV5-1|TRBJ2-1
TGCGCCAGCAGCGTCTCCGGGACAGGGGTTGAGAATGAGCAGTTCTTC
CASSVSGTGVENEQFF
>NA|NA|TRBV19|TRBJ1-5
TGTGCCAGTAGTGCAGGGTATAGCAATCAGCCCCAGCATTTT
CASSAGYSNQPQHF
>NA|TRBD2|TRBV9|TRBJ2-3
TGTGCCAGCAGCGAGAGACTAGCGGGCCTCACAGATACGCAGTATTTT
CASSERLAGLTDTQYF
>NA|NA|TRBV7-9|TRBJ1-1
TGTGCCAGCAGCTTAGCGCAGGGTTCGAACACTGAAGCTTTCTTT
CASSLAQGSNTEAFF
>NA|NA|TRBV6-5|TRBJ2-7
TGTGCCACCCGGACAGCCCTCTACGAGCAGTACTTC
CATRTALYEQYF
>NA|TRBD1|TRBV5-6|TRBJ1-4
TGTGCCAGCACCATGGACAGGGGACTATATCCGAATGAAAAACTGTTTTTT
CASTMDRGLYPNEKLFF
>once|NA|TRBV7-2|TRBJ2-7
TGTGCCAGCAGCTCCCCGCCTGAGCGGCCGGGCGAGCAGTACTTC
CASSSPPERPGEQYF
>NA|TRBD1|TRBV9|TRBJ2-7
TGTGCCAGCAGTGCAGCCGGGACAGGGGGCTCTTACGAGCAGTACTTC
CASSAAGTGGSYEQYF
>NA|NA|TRBV5-5|TRBJ1-1
TGTGCCAGCAGCTTGGAGGAAGCAGGGCGGAACACTGAAGCTTTCTTT
CASSLEEAGRNTEAFF
>once|TRBD1|TRBV4-1|TRBJ1-6
TGCGCCAGCAGCCAAGATTCGCAGGGGGATTCACCCCTCCACTTT
CASSQDSQGDSPLHF
>once|NA|TRBV15|TRBJ1-3
TGTGCCACCAGGGTGAGCTCTGGAAACACCATATATTTT
CATRVSSGNTIYF
>NA|NA|TRBV5-4|TRBJ2-1
TGTGCCAGCAGCTTAAGCGCGGAAGCCTACAATGAGCAGTTCTTC
CASSLSAEAYNEQFF
>NA|NA|TRBV30|TRBJ1-2
TGTGCCTGGAGTGTTCAAAGAAATGGCTACACCTTC
CAWSVQRNGYTF